The 20 T cell receptor beta chains listed next were all sequenced from one sample in a study of cytomegalovirus exposure and HLA in healthy donors. The PCR used 60 Vbeta and 13 Jbeta primers. This table comes from immunoSEQ multiplex PCR, and its TCRdb copy is limited to in-frame clones, with some not included. The sample carries roughly 130,000 clones, 80% recorded once. Material for sequencing was PBMCs. These receptors originate from a woman aged 40 to 50 in good health and CMV-seronegative.

This chain's CDR3 is CASSPRVRLGNTEAFF. In nucleotides, the CDR3 is TGTGCCAGTAGTCCCCGGGTTAGATTGGGGAACACTGAAGCTTTCTTT. The chain couples TRBV19 to TRBJ1-1; D remains unclear. Germline V gene lookup returns CDR1 LNHDA and CDR2 SQIVND (reference sequence). This CDR3 spans 16 amino acids. The V gene lost 5 bases and the J gene lost 1 base, with 17 bases spanning the gap.

V usage is TRBV6-5 and J usage is TRBJ1-2; 7 bases are shared with TRBD1. Losses at the gene ends were 6 bases for V and 4 bases for J; bases not matched to a gene: 11. This CDR3 spans 15 amino acids. Germline assignment: CDR1 MNHEY and CDR2 SVGAGI. CDR3 sequence (DNA): TGTGCCAGCAGGCCTACAGGGGAGGAAAGCTATGGCTACACCTTC. It is translated as CASRPTGEESYGYTF.

The gene calls are TRBV2 and TRBJ1-4, with TRBD1 matching over 7 bases. With V trimmed by 7 bases and J by 4 bases, 9 bases remained unmatched. Per germline, CDR1 SNHLY and CDR2 FYNNEI. This CDR3 is built from 15 residues. The CDR3 sequence: CASTLDRRDNEKLFF. The DNA for the CDR3 is TGTGCCAGCACCTTGGACAGGCGGGATAATGAAAAACTGTTTTTT.

The chain combines TRBV4-1 with TRBJ2-5, with 10 bases aligning to TRBD2. The CDR3 consists of 19 residues. Germline loops: CDR1 MGHRA, CDR2 YSYEKL. J lost 2 bases, V lost 1 base, and 13 bases had no gene match. For the CDR3, the DNA is TGCGCCAGCAGCCAAGTTGCCTCGCCTAGCGGGGGTGTTCAAGAGACCCAGTACTTC. This codes for CASSQVASPSGGVQETQYF.

This sequence joins TRBV4-3 and TRBJ1-2; D gene uncertain. V was clipped by 4 bases and J by 2 bases, with 14 bases between them. Looked up from germline, CDR1 is LGHNA and CDR2 is YSLEER. This CDR3 is built from 15 residues. CDR3 sequence reads: CASSPDWRGNYGYTF. In DNA, the CDR3 is TGCGCCAGCAGCCCCGACTGGCGGGGAAACTATGGCTACACCTTC.

The V gene is TRBV14, the J gene TRBJ1-2; TRBD1 might be the D (6 bases). The CDR3 runs 17 residues. Germline CDR1 is SGHDN and CDR2 is FVKESK. Trimming removed 5 bases from V and 5 bases from J, with 24 bases in between. Here the CDR3 reads CASSLGRGFFPDYGYTF. The CDR3 DNA is TGTGCCAGCAGCTTAGGCAGGGGCTTCTTCCCAGATTATGGCTACACCTTC.

The J gene is TRBJ2-1, the V gene TRBV10-3, with a weak D call TRBD1 (6 bases). The V end was cut by 2 bases, the J end by 8 bases, with 10 bases between. CDR3 length: 13 amino acids. CDR1 ENHRY and CDR2 SYGVKD come from the germline V gene. This CDR3 reads CAISETGSDEQFF. CDR3 DNA: TGTGCCATCAGTGAGACAGGGTCGGATGAGCAGTTCTTC.

This clone occurred once. The chain joins TRBV10-3 to TRBJ2-3; D may be TRBD1 (6 bases). Germline V gives CDR1 ENHRY, CDR2 SYGVKD. The CDR3 consists of 16 residues. The V gene lost 0 bases and the J gene lost 0 bases, with 10 bases spanning the gap. The CDR3 reads CAISESGAASTDTQYF. CDR3 coding DNA: TGTGCCATCAGTGAGTCGGGGGCAGCCAGCACAGATACGCAGTATTTT.

Notes on this clone: The germline gene is not matched at one end of the junction; a read error may be the cause. V usage is TRBV27 and J usage is TRBJ1-6; maybe TRBD1 (6 bases). Per the germline V gene, CDR1 is MNHEY and CDR2 is SMNVEV (reference sequence). The CDR3 is 16 residues long. The CDR3 region has the DNA TGTGCCAGCAGTTGGGGGGGCCTCTCCTATAATTCACCCCCCCACTTT. It translates to CASSWGGLSYNSPPHF.

The rearrangement joins TRBV7-9 to TRBJ1-1, with 7 nucleotides matching TRBD1. The CDR3 consists of 13 residues. From germline, CDR1 is SEHNR and CDR2 FQNEAQ (reference sequence). V lost 4 bases, J lost 5 bases, and 4 bases stayed unmatched. The CDR3 protein is CASSYTGVTEAFF. CDR3 DNA sequence: TGTGCCAGCAGCTACACAGGGGTTACTGAAGCTTTCTTT.

The V and J genes are TRBV6-6 and TRBJ2-1; 8 bases are a match to TRBD2. This CDR3 contains 12 residues. V dropped 7 bases and J dropped 16; count of bases not matched to a gene: 12. Germline V lookup: CDR1 MNHNY, CDR2 SVGAGI (reference sequence). CDR3 sequence reads: CASTGSGSPYFF. The CDR3 nucleotides read TGTGCCAGCACCGGGAGCGGGAGTCCCTACTTCTTC.

The chain has TRBV4-1 and TRBJ2-7; 8 nucleotides match TRBD2. The CDR3 totals 18 residues. CDR1 is MGHRA and CDR2 is YSYEKL in the germline V gene. The ends lost 0 bases at V and 4 bases at J; junction bases unmatched: 14. CDR3 sequence: CASSQEGGRGGAFYEQYF. In DNA form, the CDR3 reads TGCGCCAGCAGCCAAGAGGGGGGACGGGGGGGTGCCTTTTACGAGCAGTACTTC.

This clone occurred once. J is TRBJ1-5 and V is TRBV19; D unresolved. Trimming removed 3 bases from V and 0 bases from J, with 9 bases in between. The CDR3 consists of 15 residues. Germline CDR1 reads LNHDA; CDR2 reads SQIVND (reference sequence). The CDR3, as DNA: TGTGCCAGTAGTATCAGGCAGAATAGCAATCAGCCCCAGCATTTT. Translation: CASSIRQNSNQPQHF.

The V and J genes are TRBV7-2 and TRBJ2-2; unclear D gene. V was cut by 1 base and J by 7 bases, with 4 bases left in between. CDR3 length equals 12 residues. The germline CDR1 and CDR2 sequences are SGHTA and FQGNSA. The CDR3: CASSLVSGELFF. The CDR3 DNA is TGTGCCAGCAGCTTAGTTAGCGGGGAGCTGTTTTTT.

This sequence joins TRBV7-9 and TRBJ1-1; TRBD1 aligns across 11 bases. The length of the CDR3 is 18 residues. Germline V gene lookup returns CDR1 SEHNR and CDR2 FQNEAQ (reference sequence). V lost 5 bases to trimming and J lost 2 bases; unmatched junction nucleotides: 13. In DNA, the CDR3 is TGTGCCAGCAGCACCGCCGGGACAGGGGGGGTCGTAAACACTGAAGCTTTCTTT. Encoded protein: CASSTAGTGGVVNTEAFF. The full variable domain, rest sourced from reference TRBV7-9 and TRBJ1-1, is DTGVSQNPRHKITKRGQNVTFRCDPISEHNRLYWYRQTLGQGPEFLTYFQNEAQLEKSRLLSDRFSAERPKGSFSTLEIQRTEQGDSAMYLCASSTAGTGGVVNTEAFFGQGTRLTVV.

The J gene is TRBJ1-4, the V gene TRBV15; D is possibly TRBD1 (6 bases). With 11 bases removed from V and 10 bases from J, the gap between germline ends came to 11 bases. CDR1 is LNHNV, CDR2 YYDKDF, per germline (reference sequence). This CDR3 region has 10 residues. The CDR3 region is CAAEGGKLFF. CDR3 coding DNA: TGTGCCGCCGAAGGGGGAAAACTGTTTTTT. Full variable domain (remainder filled in from reference TRBV15 and TRBJ1-4): DAMVIQNPRYQVTQFGKPVTLSCSQTLNHNVMYWYQQKSSQAPKLLFHYYDKDFNNEADTPDNFQSRRPNTSFCFLDIRSPGLGDTAMYLCAAEGGKLFFGSGTQLSVL.

The gene calls are TRBV7-9 and TRBJ1-1; D unresolved. V shed 3 bases and J shed 2 bases, with 4 bases lying between them. The CDR3 has 12 amino acids. Germline CDR1 is SEHNR and CDR2 is FQNEAQ (reference sequence). CDR3 protein: CASSFGNTEAFF. The CDR3 nucleotides read TGTGCCAGCAGCTTCGGTAACACTGAAGCTTTCTTT.

Comment on this clone: Other DNA sequences within the sample encode an identical CDR3. The chain is built from TRBV5-1 and TRBJ1-1; D not certain. CDR1 and CDR2 from the germline V gene are SGHRS and YFSETQ. V was shortened by 2 bases and J by 1 base, with 6 bases between the two germline ends. The CDR3 consists of 13 residues. The CDR3 nucleotides are TGCGCCAGCAGCTTTTCCGGGAACACTGAAGCTTTCTTT. As protein: CASSFSGNTEAFF.

The chain combines TRBV13 with TRBJ1-2; D perhaps matches TRBD1 (5 bases). V was trimmed by 3 bases and J by 2 bases, leaving 19 bases between them. Looked up from germline, CDR1 is PRHDT and CDR2 is FYEKMQ (reference sequence). This CDR3 has 17 amino acids. CDR3 region: CASSFRDDSSSNYGYTF. The CDR3 DNA reads TGTGCCAGCAGCTTTAGAGATGACAGCTCGTCCAACTATGGCTACACCTTC.

V gene TRBV28 combines with J gene TRBJ2-2, with TRBD2 matching 7 bases. J gave up 3 bases and V 7 bases, and 8 bases lay outside the gene matches. The CDR3 sequence is 15 residues long. From germline, CDR1 is MDHEN and CDR2 SYDVKM. The CDR3 here is CASTAGLADTGELFF. The CDR3 coding sequence is TGTGCCAGCACCGCGGGGCTAGCGGACACCGGGGAGCTGTTTTTT.